This T cell receptor beta chain was found in a study of T cell clonality in common variable immunodeficiency. Germline trimming cut 7 bases from V and 2 bases from J; bases unmatched to any gene: 11. The length of the CDR3 is 16 residues. Per the germline V gene, CDR1 is LNHDA and CDR2 is SQIVND (reference sequence). Heparinized whole blood, roughly 4.5 to 9 ml, came from each donor. In this sample, this clone turned up many times. As yet, its antigen is unknown. The DNA ends 3 residues before the CDR3 does, and the rest of the CDR3 is filled in from the germline J gene. The study's findings and limits: Common variable immunodeficiency TCR beta sequences reportedly had fewer deletions and N-nucleotide insertions.

Libraries were prepared by immunoSEQ multiplex PCR; TCRdb keeps only in-frame clonotypes and omits some of them. Found here are about 52,000 clones, no singletons; the ten largest cover 1.8%. This receptor was identified in a person aged 18 to 70 in good health. This chain uses TRBV19 with TRBJ1-2, with TRBD1 matching 9 bases. The sequencing input was peripheral blood mononuclear cells. Partial CDR3 DNA: TGTGCCAGTACCTATGTATGGACAGGGGTAAACTATGGC. Protein product: CASTYVWTGVNYG. The whole CDR3 sequence reads CASTYVWTGVNYGYTF.